Listed below are T cell receptor beta chains from one sample, sequenced in a study of T cells in Graves' hyperthyroidism and ophthalmopathy. TCRdb passed the multiplex PCR reads through MiXCR, listing each CDR3 protein once. In the table there are approximately 430,000 distinct CDR3 sequences, roughly 14% of which are singletons. Source material: blood. Every receptor here comes from a man aged 18 to 30 with Graves' ophthalmopathy. Each CDR3 is given with its conserved first and last residue. The D gene is left open where the match is weak. Clone size appears in some rows only: once, few, many, or a class for an expanded clone.

size,J,D,V,DNA,CDR3
few,TRBJ2-7,NA,TRBV7-2,TGTGCCAGCAGCTTTTGGAGCGGCTTGGAGCAGTACTTC,CASSFWSGLEQYF
few,TRBJ2-5,NA,TRBV5-1,TGCGCCAGCAGCTTGTTTGGGAGTGACCAAGAGACCCAGTACTTC,CASSLFGSDQETQYF
many,TRBJ1-6,NA,TRBV5-6,TGTGCCAGCAGCTTGCTCGCGGGAGGCAATTCACCCCTCCACTTT,CASSLLAGGNSPLHF
many,TRBJ2-7,NA,TRBV6-5,TGTGCCAGCAGTTACAGTCAGGCAGGAGACTCCTACGAGCAGTACTTC,CASSYSQAGDSYEQYF
many,TRBJ2-2,TRBD2,TRBV3-1,TGTGCCAGCAGCCAAGATCGTACTAGCGGGCCTCCCTACACCGGGGAGCTGTTTTTT,CASSQDRTSGPPYTGELFF
NA,TRBJ2-7,NA,TRBV19,TGTGCCAGTAGTATAAGCGTAGCGATAAGGTACGAGCAGTACTTC,CASSISVAIRYEQYF
NA,TRBJ2-7,NA,TRBV6-1,TGTGCCAGCAGCCTATGGGCAGGGACCTACGAGCAGTACTTC,CASSLWAGTYEQYF
few,TRBJ1-6,NA,TRBV20-1,TGCAGTGCTAGAGGCGTATATTCACCCCTCCACTTT,CSARGVYSPLHF
many,TRBJ2-5,TRBD1,TRBV13,TGTGCCAGCAGCTTAGTGACAGGGATCCAAGAGACCCAGTACTTC,CASSLVTGIQETQYF
NA,TRBJ2-7,TRBD2,TRBV18,TGTGCCAGCTCACCACCAGGGCTAGCGGGCCCTGAGGCTGTCGAGCAGTACTTC,CASSPPGLAGPEAVEQYF
many,TRBJ2-1,TRBD2,TRBV7-2,TGTGCCAGCAGCCCGAGGACTAGCGGGGGGGCCGATGAGCAGTTCTTC,CASSPRTSGGADEQFF
many,TRBJ2-1,TRBD2,TRBV19,TGTGCCAGTAGTATGACGGCTAGCGGGAGGGCCTCGGTCCGTCGTGAGCAGTTCTTC,CASSMTASGRASVRREQFF
few,TRBJ1-2,NA,TRBV24-1,TGTGCCACCAGTGAATCGGACAGATTTAAAGGGGGCTACACCTTC,CATSESDRFKGGYTF
NA,TRBJ2-2,NA,TRBV20-1,TGCAGTGCTGGACTATCACGATTTAACGGGGAGCTGTTTTTT,CSAGLSRFNGELFF
many,TRBJ2-5,NA,TRBV5-6,TGTGCCAGCAGCTCACAGGGTGGGGAGACCCAGTACTTC,CASSSQGGETQYF
few,TRBJ1-6,TRBD1,TRBV5-1,TGCGCCAGCAGCTTTGGGGACAGAGCTTTGAATTCACCCCTCCACTTT,CASSFGDRALNSPLHF
many,TRBJ1-2,NA,TRBV3-1,TGTGCCAGCAGCCAACTTTATGGCTACACCTTC,CASSQLYGYTF
NA,TRBJ1-2,NA,TRBV11-2,TGTGCCAGCAGCCCGCACGGGACTGACTATGGCTACACCTTC,CASSPHGTDYGYTF
many,TRBJ2-2,NA,TRBV11-2,TGTGCCAGCAGCTTAGCGGGTTACACCGGGGAGCTGTTTTTT,CASSLAGYTGELFF
many,TRBJ2-2,NA,TRBV12-3/TRBV12-4,TGTGCCAGCACCCCGGGACGCAACACCGGGGAGCTGTTTTTT,CASTPGRNTGELFF
many,TRBJ2-2,NA,TRBV2,TGTGCCAGCAGGGACAGCAACACCGGGGAGCTGTTTTTT,CASRDSNTGELFF
NA,TRBJ2-1,NA,TRBV5-1,TGTGCCAGCAGCTTGGGTGCGGGGCTTGGCAATGAGCAGTTCTTC,CASSLGAGLGNEQFF
many,TRBJ2-5,NA,TRBV27,TGTGCCAGCAGTTCTAGGGTAGGAGCACCGTACCAAGAGACCCAGTACTTC,CASSSRVGAPYQETQYF
NA,TRBJ2-2,TRBD2,TRBV9,TGTGCCAGCACCAACTATGGGCTAGCGGGAGCGGGGGACACCGGGGAGCTGTTTTTT,CASTNYGLAGAGDTGELFF
few,TRBJ1-5,TRBD1,TRBV6-6,TGTGCCAGCAGTTACACAGGGGGGGACAATCAGCCCCAGCATTTT,CASSYTGGDNQPQHF
many,TRBJ2-5,NA,TRBV11-3,TGTGCCAGCAGCTTAGGGCGGACGTCGTACCAAGAGACCCAGTACTTC,CASSLGRTSYQETQYF
NA,TRBJ1-3,TRBD1,TRBV18,TGTGCCAGCTCACCGCGGACAGGGGAAAGCTCTGGAAACACCATATATTTT,CASSPRTGESSGNTIYF
NA,TRBJ2-1,TRBD2,TRBV19,TGTGCCAGTAGTGATTTAGCGGGAGGGCCAAAATACAATGAGCAGTTCTTC,CASSDLAGGPKYNEQFF
few,TRBJ2-5,TRBD1,TRBV27,TGTGCCAGCCGTCCGAGTTATATGGGACAGAGAAAGACCCAGTACTTC,CASRPSYMGQRKTQYF
NA,TRBJ1-4,NA,TRBV20-1,TGCAGTGCTACCACATGGGGGGCAACTAATGAAAAACTGTTTTTT,CSATTWGATNEKLFF
many,TRBJ2-1,TRBD2,TRBV20-1,TGCAGTGCCCCAGAGGGAGGGAGGGATGAGCAGTTCTTC,CSAPEGGRDEQFF
many,TRBJ2-7,TRBD1,TRBV3-1,TGTGCCAGCAGCCGAGGGACAGTCATCATCTACGAGCAGTACTTC,CASSRGTVIIYEQYF
many,TRBJ2-1,TRBD2,TRBV20-1,TGCAGCGGACCGGCGCTAGCGGGAGGGGACAATGAGCAGTTCTTC,CSGPALAGGDNEQFF
many,TRBJ2-1,NA,TRBV28,TGTGCCAGCACCGGGCCCCTCCGTGAGCAGTTCTTC,CASTGPLREQFF
many,TRBJ1-2,TRBD1,TRBV5-1,TGCGCCAGCAGCCCGGGACAGGTCTATGGCTACACCTTC,CASSPGQVYGYTF
NA,TRBJ1-2,TRBD1,TRBV29-1,TGCAGCGTCGAAGAATCGGGACAGAACTATGGCTACACCTTC,CSVEESGQNYGYTF
many,TRBJ2-1,NA,TRBV2,TGTGCCAGCAGTGAGACAGGCGAGCAGTTCTTC,CASSETGEQFF
many,TRBJ1-5,NA,TRBV4-1,TGCGCCAGCAGCCAAGATAACGGCCAAAACAATCAGCCCCAGCATTTT,CASSQDNGQNNQPQHF
few,TRBJ1-2,NA,TRBV20-1,TGCAGTGGGTCCCTTACAGGAAACTATGGCTACACCTTC,CSGSLTGNYGYTF
many,TRBJ2-3,TRBD2,TRBV2,TGTGCCAGCAGTGAAGGACTAGCGGGGTACGCAGATACGCAGTATTTT,CASSEGLAGYADTQYF
few,TRBJ2-2,TRBD1,TRBV15,TGTGCCACCAGCAGCGGGACAGGGGTAGGGACCGGGGAGCTGTTTTTT,CATSSGTGVGTGELFF
NA,TRBJ2-7,TRBD2,TRBV6-2/TRBV6-3,TGTGCCAGCGGTTACTCACTAGCGCCTCCCTACGAGCAGTACTTC,CASGYSLAPPYEQYF
NA,TRBJ2-1,NA,TRBV5-1,TGCGCCAGCAGCTTGGGAGGGGGACCCCACAATGAGCAGTTCTTC,CASSLGGGPHNEQFF
many,TRBJ2-7,TRBD2,TRBV12-3/TRBV12-4,TGTGCCAGCAGTTTATCAGTAGCGGGAACCTACGAGCAGTACTTC,CASSLSVAGTYEQYF
many,TRBJ2-3,TRBD2,TRBV7-6,TGTGCCAGCAGCGCGCGACTAGCGGTAATCACAGATACGCAGTATTTT,CASSARLAVITDTQYF
few,TRBJ2-2,NA,TRBV20-1,TGCAGTGCTAGAGTCGGGGCGGACGCGAACACCGGGGGGCTGTTTTTT,CSARVGADANTGGLFF
many,TRBJ2-7,TRBD1,TRBV27,TGTGCCAGCGGCAGCAGGGGGTTCGTTTACGAGCAGTACTTC,CASGSRGFVYEQYF
many,TRBJ2-7,NA,TRBV18,TGTGCCAGCTCACCACCAGTCATCACAGGTAACGAGCAGTACTTC,CASSPPVITGNEQYF
many,TRBJ1-2,TRBD1,TRBV3-1,TGTGCCAGCACCCAGGGGGACAGGGGGCAAGGTGGCTACACCTTC,CASTQGDRGQGGYTF
NA,TRBJ1-1,TRBD1,TRBV5-1,TGCGCCAGCAGCAGGCCGGGACAGAGCACTGAAGCTTTCTTT,CASSRPGQSTEAFF